Sequencing of this T cell receptor (beta chain) was carried out in a study of cytomegalovirus exposure and HLA in healthy donors. Broader study findings: The study carried out a later analysis of TCR beta sequences. It associated around 17,000 of them with specific HLA alleles at a false discovery rate of 0.05.

This CDR3 has 14 residues. V was cut by 7 bases and J by 2 bases, with 16 bases left in between. Germline-derived CDR1 and CDR2 are SGHKS and YYEKEE (reference sequence). This clone was seen a single time. Antigen specificity is unknown. A multiplex PCR was run with 60 Vbeta primers and 13 Jbeta primers. Measured with immunoSEQ multiplex PCR; TCRdb has only the in-frame clones, and not every one. This sample has about 200,000 clones, with roughly 77% found just once. This TCR was recovered from a male donor in good health and CMV-seropositive. The sample comprised PBMCs. The chain uses TRBV5-5 and TRBJ2-7; D is possibly TRBD1 (7 bases). CDR3 nucleotides: TGTGCCAGCGCCATACCAGGGGGGCCCTACGAGCAGTACTTC. Protein product: CASAIPGGPYEQYF. Variable domain in full (rest from reference TRBV5-5 and TRBJ2-7): DAGVTQSPTHLIKTRGQQVTLRCSPISGHKSVSWYQQVLGQGPQFIFQYYEKEERGRGNFPDRFSARQFPNYSSELNVNALLLGDSALYLCASAIPGGPYEQYFGPGTRLTVT.